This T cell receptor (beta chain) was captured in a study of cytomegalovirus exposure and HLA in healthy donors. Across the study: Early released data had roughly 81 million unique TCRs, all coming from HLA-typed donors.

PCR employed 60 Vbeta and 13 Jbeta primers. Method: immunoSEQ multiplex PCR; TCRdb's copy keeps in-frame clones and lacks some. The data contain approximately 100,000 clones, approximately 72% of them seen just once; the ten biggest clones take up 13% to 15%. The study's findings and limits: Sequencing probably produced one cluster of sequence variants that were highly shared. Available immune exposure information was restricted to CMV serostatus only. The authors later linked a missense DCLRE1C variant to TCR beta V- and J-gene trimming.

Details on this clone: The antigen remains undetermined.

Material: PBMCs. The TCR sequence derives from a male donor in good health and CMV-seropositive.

The CDR3 protein is CASSRGAGYEQYF. In nucleotides, the CDR3 is TGTGCCAGCAGCCGTGGGGCGGGGTACGAGCAGTACTTC. The chain has TRBV7-3 and TRBJ2-7, with D possibly being TRBD2 (6 bases). Germline V lookup: CDR1 SGHTA, CDR2 FQGTGA. CDR3 length: 13 residues. Trimming removed 5 bases from V and 4 bases from J, with 12 bases in between.